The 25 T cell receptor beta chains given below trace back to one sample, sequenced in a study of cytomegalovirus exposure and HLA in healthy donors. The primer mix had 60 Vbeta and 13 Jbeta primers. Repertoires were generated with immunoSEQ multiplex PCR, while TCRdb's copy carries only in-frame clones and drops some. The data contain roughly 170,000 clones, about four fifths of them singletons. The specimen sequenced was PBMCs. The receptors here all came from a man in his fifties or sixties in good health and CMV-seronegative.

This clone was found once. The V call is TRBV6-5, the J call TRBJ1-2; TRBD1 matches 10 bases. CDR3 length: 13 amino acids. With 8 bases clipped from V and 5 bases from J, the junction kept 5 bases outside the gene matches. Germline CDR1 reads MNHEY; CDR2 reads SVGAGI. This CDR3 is CASGRQGAYGYTF. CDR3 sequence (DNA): TGTGCCAGCGGACGACAGGGGGCATATGGCTACACCTTC.

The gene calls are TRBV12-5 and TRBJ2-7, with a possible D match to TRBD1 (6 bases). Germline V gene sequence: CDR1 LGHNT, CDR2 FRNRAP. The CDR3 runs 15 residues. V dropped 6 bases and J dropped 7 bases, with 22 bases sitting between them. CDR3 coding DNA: TGTGCTAGTGGACCCGACAGGACCTACCCGGGGGAGCAGTACTTC. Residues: CASGPDRTYPGEQYF.

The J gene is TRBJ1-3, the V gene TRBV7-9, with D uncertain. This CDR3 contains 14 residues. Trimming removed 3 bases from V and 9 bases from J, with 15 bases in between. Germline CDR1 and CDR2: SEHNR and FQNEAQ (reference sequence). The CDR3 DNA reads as TGTGCCAGCAGCTTTGGACTTACGGAGAGCACCATATATTTT. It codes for CASSFGLTESTIYF. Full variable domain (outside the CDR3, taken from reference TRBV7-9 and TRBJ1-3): DTGVSQNPRHKITKRGQNVTFRCDPISEHNRLYWYRQTLGQGPEFLTYFQNEAQLEKSRLLSDRFSAERPKGSFSTLEIQRTEQGDSAMYLCASSFGLTESTIYFGEGSWLTVV.

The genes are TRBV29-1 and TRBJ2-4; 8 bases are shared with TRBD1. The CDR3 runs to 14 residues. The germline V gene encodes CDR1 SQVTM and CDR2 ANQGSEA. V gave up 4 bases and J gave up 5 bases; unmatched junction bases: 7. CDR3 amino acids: CSVGLTGGQNIQYF. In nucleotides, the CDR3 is TGCAGCGTTGGCCTAACAGGGGGGCAAAACATTCAGTACTTC.

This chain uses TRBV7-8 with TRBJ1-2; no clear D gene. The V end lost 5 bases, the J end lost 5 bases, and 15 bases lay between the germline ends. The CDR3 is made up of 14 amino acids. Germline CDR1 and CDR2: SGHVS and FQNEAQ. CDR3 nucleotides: TGTGCCAGCAGCATTAGTAGATTCGGGTATGGCTACACCTTC. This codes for CASSISRFGYGYTF. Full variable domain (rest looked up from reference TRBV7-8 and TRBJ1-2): GAGVSQSPRYKVAKRGQDVALRCDPISGHVSLFWYQQALGQGPEFLTYFQNEAQLDKSGLPSDRFFAERPEGSVSTLKIQRTQQEDSAVYLCASSISRFGYGYTFGSGTRLTVV.

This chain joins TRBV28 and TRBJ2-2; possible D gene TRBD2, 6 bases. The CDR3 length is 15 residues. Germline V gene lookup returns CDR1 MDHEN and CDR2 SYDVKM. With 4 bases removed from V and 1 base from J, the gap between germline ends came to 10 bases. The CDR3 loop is CASSSLGGNTGELFF. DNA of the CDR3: TGTGCCAGCAGTTCCCTGGGGGGGAACACCGGGGAGCTGTTTTTT.

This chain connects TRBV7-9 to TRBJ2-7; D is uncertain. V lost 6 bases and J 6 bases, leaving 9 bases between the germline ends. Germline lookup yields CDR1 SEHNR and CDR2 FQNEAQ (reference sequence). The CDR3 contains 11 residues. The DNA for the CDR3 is TGTGCCAGCAGATCCTATCTCGAGCAGTACTTC. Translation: CASRSYLEQYF.

The CDR3 spells CASSQDRSGRAGGYTF. The CDR3 bases are TGCGCCAGCAGCCAAGATCGGAGCGGGAGAGCGGGGGGCTACACCTTC. The chain links TRBV4-3 to TRBJ1-2, with unresolved D. With 0 bases removed from V and 8 bases from J, the gap between germline ends came to 19 bases. Germline values: CDR1 LGHNA, CDR2 YSLEER. The CDR3 runs 16 residues.

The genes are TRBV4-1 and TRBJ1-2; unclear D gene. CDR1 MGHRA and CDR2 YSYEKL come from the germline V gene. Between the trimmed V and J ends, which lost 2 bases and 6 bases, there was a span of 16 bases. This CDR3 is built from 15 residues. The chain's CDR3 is CASSQNPGGVDGYTF. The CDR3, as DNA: TGCGCCAGCAGCCAAAACCCGGGCGGGGTAGATGGCTACACCTTC.

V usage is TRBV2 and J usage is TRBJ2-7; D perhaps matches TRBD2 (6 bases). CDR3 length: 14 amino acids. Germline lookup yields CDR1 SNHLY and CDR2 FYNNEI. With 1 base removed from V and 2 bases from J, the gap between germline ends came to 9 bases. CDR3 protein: CASSEGGGTYEQYF. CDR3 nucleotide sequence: TGTGCCAGCAGTGAAGGAGGCGGGACCTACGAGCAGTACTTC.

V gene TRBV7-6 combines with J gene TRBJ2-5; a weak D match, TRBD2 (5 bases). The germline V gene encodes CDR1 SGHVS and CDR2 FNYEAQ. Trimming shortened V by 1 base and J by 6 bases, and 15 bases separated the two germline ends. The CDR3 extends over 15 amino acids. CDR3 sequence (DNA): TGTGCCAGCAGCTTAGTGATGGGGAGTATGCAGACCCAGTACTTC. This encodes CASSLVMGSMQTQYF.

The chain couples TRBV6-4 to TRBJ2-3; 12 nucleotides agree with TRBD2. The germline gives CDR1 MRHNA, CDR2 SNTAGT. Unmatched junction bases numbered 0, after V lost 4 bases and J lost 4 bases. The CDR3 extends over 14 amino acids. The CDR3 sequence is CASSASGGADTQYF. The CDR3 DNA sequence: TGTGCCAGCAGTGCTAGCGGGGGGGCAGATACGCAGTATTTT.

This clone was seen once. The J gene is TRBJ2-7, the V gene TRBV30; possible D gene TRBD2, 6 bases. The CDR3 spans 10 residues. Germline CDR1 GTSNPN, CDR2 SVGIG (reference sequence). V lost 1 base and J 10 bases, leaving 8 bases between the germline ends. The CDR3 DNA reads TGTGCCTGGAGTGGGGGGGACCAGTACTTC. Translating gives CAWSGGDQYF.

CDR3 nucleotide sequence: TGCGCCAGCAGCTCTATGGCCCCGGGACAGGGTTACGAGCAGTACTTC. Translating it yields CASSSMAPGQGYEQYF. The gene calls are TRBV5-1 and TRBJ2-7, with 9 positions matching TRBD1. The germline CDR1 and CDR2 sequences are SGHRS and YFSETQ. Unmatched junction bases numbered 11, after V lost 3 bases and J lost 4 bases. CDR3 length: 16 amino acids.

The CDR3 DNA follows: TGTGCCAGCAGCCCCGGGAGCTATGGCTACACCTTC. Translating gives CASSPGSYGYTF. The chain is built from TRBV9 and TRBJ1-2; D gene ambiguous. V dropped 4 bases and J dropped 4 bases, with 8 bases sitting between them. The CDR3 runs to 12 residues. Germline CDR1 reads SGDLS; CDR2 reads YYNGEE.

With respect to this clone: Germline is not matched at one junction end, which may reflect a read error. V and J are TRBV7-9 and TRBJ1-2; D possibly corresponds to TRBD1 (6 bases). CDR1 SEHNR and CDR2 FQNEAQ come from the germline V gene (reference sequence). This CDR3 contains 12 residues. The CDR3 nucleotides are TGTTCCAGCAGCTTACAGGGCTATGGCTACACCTTC. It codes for CSSSLQGYGYTF.

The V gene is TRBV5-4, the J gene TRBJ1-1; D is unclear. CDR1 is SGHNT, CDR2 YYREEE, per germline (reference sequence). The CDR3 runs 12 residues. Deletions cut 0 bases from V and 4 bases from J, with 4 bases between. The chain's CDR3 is CASSLVGTEAFF. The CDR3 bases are TGTGCCAGCAGCTTGGTCGGCACTGAAGCTTTCTTT.

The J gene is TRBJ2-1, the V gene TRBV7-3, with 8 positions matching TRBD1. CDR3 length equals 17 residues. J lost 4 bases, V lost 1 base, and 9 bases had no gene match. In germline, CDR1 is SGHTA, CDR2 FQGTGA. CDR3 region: CASSLMPGTGRYNEQFF. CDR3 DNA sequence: TGTGCCAGCAGCTTAATGCCCGGGACAGGCCGTTACAATGAGCAGTTCTTC.

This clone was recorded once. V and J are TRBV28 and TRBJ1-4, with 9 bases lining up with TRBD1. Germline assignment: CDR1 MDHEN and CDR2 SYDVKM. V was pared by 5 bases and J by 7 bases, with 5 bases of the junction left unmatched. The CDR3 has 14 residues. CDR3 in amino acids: CASSNRGLAEKLFF. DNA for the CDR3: TGTGCCAGCAGTAACAGGGGGCTGGCTGAAAAACTGTTTTTT.

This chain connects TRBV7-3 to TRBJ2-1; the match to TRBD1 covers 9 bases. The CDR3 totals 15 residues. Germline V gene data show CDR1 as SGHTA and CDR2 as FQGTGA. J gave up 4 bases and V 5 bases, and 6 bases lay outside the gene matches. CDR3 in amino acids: CASSEGQGRYNEQFF. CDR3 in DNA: TGTGCCAGCAGCGAAGGACAGGGGAGGTACAATGAGCAGTTCTTC.

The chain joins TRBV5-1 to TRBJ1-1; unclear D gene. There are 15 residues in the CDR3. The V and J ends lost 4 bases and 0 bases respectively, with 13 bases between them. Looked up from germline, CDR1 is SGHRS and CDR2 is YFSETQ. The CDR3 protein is CASSLNDGVNTEAFF. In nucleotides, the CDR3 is TGCGCCAGCAGCCTTAACGACGGAGTGAACACTGAAGCTTTCTTT.

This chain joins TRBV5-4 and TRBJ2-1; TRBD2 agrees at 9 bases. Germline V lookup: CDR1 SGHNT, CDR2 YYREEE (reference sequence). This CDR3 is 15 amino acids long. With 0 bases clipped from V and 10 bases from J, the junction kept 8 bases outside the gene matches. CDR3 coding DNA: TGTGCCAGCAGCTTGGGACTAGCGGTGGGAGGGGAGCAGTTCTTC. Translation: CASSLGLAVGGEQFF.

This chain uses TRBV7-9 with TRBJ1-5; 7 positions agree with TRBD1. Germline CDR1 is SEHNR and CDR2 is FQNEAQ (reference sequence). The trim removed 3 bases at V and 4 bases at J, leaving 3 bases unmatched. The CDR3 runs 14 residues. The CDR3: CASSFGQDNQPQHF. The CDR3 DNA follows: TGTGCCAGCAGCTTCGGACAGGATAATCAGCCCCAGCATTTT.

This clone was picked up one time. CDR3 DNA sequence: TGTGCCAGCAGCGTAGCTGACTCATATGGCTACACCTTC. This codes for CASSVADSYGYTF. The chain joins TRBV9 to TRBJ1-2; D gene unclear. This CDR3 comprises 13 residues. Germline assignment: CDR1 SGDLS and CDR2 YYNGEE. Trimming removed 0 bases at V and 5 bases at J, with 8 bases between. Full variable domain (outside the CDR3, taken from reference TRBV9 and TRBJ1-2): DSGVTQTPKHLITATGQRVTLRCSPRSGDLSVYWYQQSLDQGLQFLIQYYNGEERAKGNILERFSAQQFPDLHSELNLSSLELGDSALYFCASSVADSYGYTFGSGTRLTVV.

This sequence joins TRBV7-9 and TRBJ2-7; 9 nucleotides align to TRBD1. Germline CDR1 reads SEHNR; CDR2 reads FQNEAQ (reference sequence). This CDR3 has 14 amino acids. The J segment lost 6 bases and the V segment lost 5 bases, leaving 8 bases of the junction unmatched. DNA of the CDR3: TGTGCCAGCAGCCGACACGGGACAGGGCTCGAGCAGTACTTC. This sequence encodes CASSRHGTGLEQYF. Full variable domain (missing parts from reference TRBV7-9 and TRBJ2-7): DTGVSQNPRHKITKRGQNVTFRCDPISEHNRLYWYRQTLGQGPEFLTYFQNEAQLEKSRLLSDRFSAERPKGSFSTLEIQRTEQGDSAMYLCASSRHGTGLEQYFGPGTRLTVT.